This paragraph covers one TCR beta chain sequence. Trimming stripped 6 bases from V and 7 bases from J, with 18 bases between. The CDR3 is made up of 14 amino acids. Germline CDR1 MNHEY, CDR2 SVGAGI. Assay: immunoSEQ multiplex PCR; the TCRdb copy retains only in-frame clones and omits some. The sample has some 390,000 clones, roughly nine tenths seen once. Participants had their cohort set by participant-reported clinical history. Cohort 3 donors counted as recovered after two negative PCRs, clearance, or resolved symptoms. The data were obtained in a study of blood T cell repertoires in COVID-19. This chain uses TRBV6-5 with TRBJ1-1, with a weak D call TRBD1 (5 bases). Material for sequencing was PBMCs or T cells enriched from blood (not recorded which). This TCR derives from a woman aged 30 to 39 who had recovered from COVID-19. The DNA for the CDR3 is TGTGCCAGCAGGGCCGTCGGGCAGGGCCTTGAAGCTTTCTTT. Protein product: CASRAVGQGLEAFF.